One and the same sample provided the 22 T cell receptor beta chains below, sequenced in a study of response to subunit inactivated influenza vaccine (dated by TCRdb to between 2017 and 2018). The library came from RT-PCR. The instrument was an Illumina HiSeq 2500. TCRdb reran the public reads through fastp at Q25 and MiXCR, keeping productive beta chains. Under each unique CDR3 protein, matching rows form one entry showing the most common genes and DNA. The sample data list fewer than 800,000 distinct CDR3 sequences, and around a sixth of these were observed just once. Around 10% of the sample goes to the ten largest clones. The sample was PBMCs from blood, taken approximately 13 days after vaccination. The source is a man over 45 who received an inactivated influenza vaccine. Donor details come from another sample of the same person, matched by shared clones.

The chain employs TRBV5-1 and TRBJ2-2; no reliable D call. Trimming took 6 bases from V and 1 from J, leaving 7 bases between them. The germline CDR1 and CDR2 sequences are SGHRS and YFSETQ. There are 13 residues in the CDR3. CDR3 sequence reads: CASTAMNTGELFF. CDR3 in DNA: TGCGCCAGCACCGCGATGAACACCGGGGAGCTGTTTTTT.

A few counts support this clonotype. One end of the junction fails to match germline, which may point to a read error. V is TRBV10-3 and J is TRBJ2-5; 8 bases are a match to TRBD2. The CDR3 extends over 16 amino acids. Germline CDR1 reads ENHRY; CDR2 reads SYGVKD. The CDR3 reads CAISESSGGGRETQYF. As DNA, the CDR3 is TGTGCCATCAGCGAGTCATCTGGCGGGGGGCGAGAGACCCAGTACTTC.

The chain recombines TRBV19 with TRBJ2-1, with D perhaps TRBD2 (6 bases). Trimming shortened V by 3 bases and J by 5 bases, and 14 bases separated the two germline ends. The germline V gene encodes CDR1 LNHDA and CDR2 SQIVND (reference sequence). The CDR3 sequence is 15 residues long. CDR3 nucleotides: TGTGCCAGTAGTATCGAGGCGGACTATAACAATGAGCAGTTCTTC. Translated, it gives CASSIEADYNNEQFF.

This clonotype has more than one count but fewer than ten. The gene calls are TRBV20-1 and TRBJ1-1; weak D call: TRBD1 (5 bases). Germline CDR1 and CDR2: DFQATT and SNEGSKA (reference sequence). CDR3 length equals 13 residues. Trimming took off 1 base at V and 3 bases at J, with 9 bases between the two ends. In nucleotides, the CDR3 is TGCAGTGCTAGAGGGGCGGGGGACACTGAAGCTTTCTTT. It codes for CSARGAGDTEAFF.

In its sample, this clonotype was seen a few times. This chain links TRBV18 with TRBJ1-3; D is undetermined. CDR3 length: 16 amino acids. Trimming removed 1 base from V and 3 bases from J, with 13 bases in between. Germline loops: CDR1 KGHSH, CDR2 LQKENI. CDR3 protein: CASSPRGSAFGNTIYF. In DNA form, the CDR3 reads TGTGCCAGCTCACCACGCGGGTCGGCATTTGGAAACACCATATATTTT. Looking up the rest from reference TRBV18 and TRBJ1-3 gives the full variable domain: NAGVMQNPRHLVRRRGQEARLRCSPMKGHSHVYWYRQLPEEGLKFMVYLQKENIIDESGMPKERFSAEFPKEGPSILRIQQVVRGDSAAYFCASSPRGSAFGNTIYFGEGSWLTVV.

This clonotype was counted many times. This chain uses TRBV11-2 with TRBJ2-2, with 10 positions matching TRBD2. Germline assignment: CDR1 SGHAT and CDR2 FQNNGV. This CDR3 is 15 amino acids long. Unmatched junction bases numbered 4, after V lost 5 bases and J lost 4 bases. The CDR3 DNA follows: TGTGCCAGCAGCCCCGGGACTAGCGTCACCGGGGAGCTGTTTTTT. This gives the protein CASSPGTSVTGELFF.

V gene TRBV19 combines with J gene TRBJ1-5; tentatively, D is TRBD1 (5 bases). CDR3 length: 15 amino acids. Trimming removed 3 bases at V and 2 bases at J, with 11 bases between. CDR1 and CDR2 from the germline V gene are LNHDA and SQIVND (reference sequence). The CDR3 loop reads CASSIPQGRNQPQHF. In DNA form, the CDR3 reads TGTGCCAGTAGTATCCCTCAGGGACGCAATCAGCCCCAGCATTTT.

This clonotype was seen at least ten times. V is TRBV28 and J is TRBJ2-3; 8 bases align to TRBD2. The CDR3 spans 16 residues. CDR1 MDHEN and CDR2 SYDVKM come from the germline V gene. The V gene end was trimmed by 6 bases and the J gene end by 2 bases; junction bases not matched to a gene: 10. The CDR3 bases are TGTGCCAGCAGCCTCCGGGGGGGGCAGGTCACAGATACGCAGTATTTT. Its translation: CASSLRGGQVTDTQYF.

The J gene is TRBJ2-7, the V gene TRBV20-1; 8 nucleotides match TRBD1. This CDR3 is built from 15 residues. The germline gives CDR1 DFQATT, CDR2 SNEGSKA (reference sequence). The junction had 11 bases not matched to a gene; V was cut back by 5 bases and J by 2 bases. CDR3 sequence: CSAASLRTGPYEQYF. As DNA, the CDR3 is TGCAGTGCTGCCTCCCTCCGGACAGGGCCCTACGAGCAGTACTTC.

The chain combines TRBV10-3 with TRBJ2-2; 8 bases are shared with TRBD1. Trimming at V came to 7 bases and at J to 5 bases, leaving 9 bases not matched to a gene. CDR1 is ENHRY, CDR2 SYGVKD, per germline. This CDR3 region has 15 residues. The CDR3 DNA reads TGTGCCATCAACCCCGACGGACAGGGTACCGGGGAGCTGTTTTTT. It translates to CAINPDGQGTGELFF.

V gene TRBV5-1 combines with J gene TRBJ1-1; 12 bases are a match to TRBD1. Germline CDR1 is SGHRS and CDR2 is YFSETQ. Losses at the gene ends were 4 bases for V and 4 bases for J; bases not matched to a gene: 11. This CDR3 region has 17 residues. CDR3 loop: CASSPSGTGGIGTEAFF. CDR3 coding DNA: TGCGCCAGCAGCCCCTCCGGGACAGGGGGCATAGGCACTGAAGCTTTCTTT.

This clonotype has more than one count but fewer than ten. Written as DNA, the CDR3 is TGCGCCAGCTCCCGGAGGCGGGTGAACACCGGGGAGCTGTTTTTT. It is translated as CASSRRRVNTGELFF. This sequence joins TRBV5-1 and TRBJ2-2; D is possibly TRBD2 (5 bases). The CDR3 length is 15 residues. V was clipped by 7 bases and J by 1 base, with 14 bases between them. Per germline, CDR1 SGHRS and CDR2 YFSETQ.

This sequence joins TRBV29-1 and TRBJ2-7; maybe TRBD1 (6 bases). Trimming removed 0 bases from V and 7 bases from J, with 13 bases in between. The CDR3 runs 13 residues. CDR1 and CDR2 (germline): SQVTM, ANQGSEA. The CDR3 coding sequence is TGCAGCGTTGAAGAAAACAGGGCAAGGGAGCAGTACTTC. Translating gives CSVEENRAREQYF.

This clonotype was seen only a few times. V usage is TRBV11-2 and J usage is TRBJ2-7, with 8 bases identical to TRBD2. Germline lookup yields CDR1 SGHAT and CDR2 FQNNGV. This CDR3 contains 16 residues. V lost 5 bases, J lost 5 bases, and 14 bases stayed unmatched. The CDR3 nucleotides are TGTGCCAGCAGCCGTATCGTCAGCGGGAGATTCCACGAGCAGTACTTC. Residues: CASSRIVSGRFHEQYF.

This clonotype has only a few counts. The CDR3 region is CATSRVGYQETQYF. The CDR3 region has the DNA TGTGCCACCAGCAGAGTCGGGTACCAAGAGACCCAGTACTTC. V usage is TRBV15 and J usage is TRBJ2-5; D gene ambiguous. The CDR3 has 14 residues. V was clipped by 1 base and J by 0 bases, with 6 bases between them. Germline assignment: CDR1 LNHNV and CDR2 YYDKDF (reference sequence).

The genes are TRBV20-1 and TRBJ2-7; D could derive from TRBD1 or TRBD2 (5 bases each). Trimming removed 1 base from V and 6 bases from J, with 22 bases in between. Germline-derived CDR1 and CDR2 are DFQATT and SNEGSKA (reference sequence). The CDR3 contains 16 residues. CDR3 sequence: CSARAITGAGSGEQYF. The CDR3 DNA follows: TGCAGTGCTAGAGCTATTACCGGGGCAGGGTCTGGCGAGCAGTACTTC.

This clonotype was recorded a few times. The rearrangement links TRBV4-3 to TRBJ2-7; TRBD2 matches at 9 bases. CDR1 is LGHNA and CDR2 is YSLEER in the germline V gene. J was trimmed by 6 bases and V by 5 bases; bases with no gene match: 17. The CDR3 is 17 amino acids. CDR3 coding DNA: TGCGCCAGCAGCTATCAAGCGGGGGGCCACAATTATGGCGAGCAGTACTTC. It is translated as CASSYQAGGHNYGEQYF.

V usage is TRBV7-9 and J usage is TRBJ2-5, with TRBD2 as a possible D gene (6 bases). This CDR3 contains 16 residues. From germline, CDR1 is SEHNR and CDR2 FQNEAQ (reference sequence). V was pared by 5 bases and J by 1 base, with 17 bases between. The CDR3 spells CASSLQGRWGQETQYF. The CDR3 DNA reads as TGTGCCAGCAGCCTACAAGGGAGGTGGGGCCAAGAGACCCAGTACTTC.

CDR3 loop: CSARETGGDSPLHF. In DNA, the CDR3 is TGCAGTGCTAGAGAAACAGGGGGTGATTCACCCCTCCACTTT. This chain joins TRBV20-1 and TRBJ1-6, with TRBD1 matching over 8 bases. This CDR3 has 14 amino acids. The germline V gene encodes CDR1 DFQATT and CDR2 SNEGSKA (reference sequence). V lost 0 bases and J lost 8; bases outside the gene matches: 3.

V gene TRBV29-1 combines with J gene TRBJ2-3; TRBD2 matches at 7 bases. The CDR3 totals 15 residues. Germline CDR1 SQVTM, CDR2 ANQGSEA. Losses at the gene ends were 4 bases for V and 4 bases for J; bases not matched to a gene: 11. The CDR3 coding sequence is TGCAGCGTTGCGGTGTCTAGCGGAGTAGCAGATACGCAGTATTTT. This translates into CSVAVSSGVADTQYF.

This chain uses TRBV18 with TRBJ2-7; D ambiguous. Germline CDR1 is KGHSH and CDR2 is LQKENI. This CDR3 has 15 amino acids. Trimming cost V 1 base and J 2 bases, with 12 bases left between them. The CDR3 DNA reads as TGTGCCAGCTCACCACTGGGTAACGGAGCCTACGAGCAGTACTTC. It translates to CASSPLGNGAYEQYF. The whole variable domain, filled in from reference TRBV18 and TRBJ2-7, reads NAGVMQNPRHLVRRRGQEARLRCSPMKGHSHVYWYRQLPEEGLKFMVYLQKENIIDESGMPKERFSAEFPKEGPSILRIQQVVRGDSAAYFCASSPLGNGAYEQYFGPGTRLTVT.

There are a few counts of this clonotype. CDR3 sequence reads: CASSRQGSLDTQYF. The CDR3 DNA sequence: TGTGCCAGCAGCCGACAAGGGTCCCTAGATACGCAGTATTTT. The V call is TRBV7-2, the J call TRBJ2-3; D unclear. The germline V and J ends were trimmed by 5 bases and 5 bases, with 14 bases remaining between them. Looked up from germline, CDR1 is SGHTA and CDR2 is FQGNSA. This CDR3 contains 14 residues.